A selection of T cell receptor beta chains follows, all from one sample in a study of blood T cell repertoires in COVID-19. Some clones are missing from TCRdb's copy, which holds only in-frame ones; the method was immunoSEQ multiplex PCR. The sample yields approximately 310,000 clones, 70% to 90% seen once. The sample comprised PBMCs or T cells enriched from blood (not recorded which). The receptors come from a man aged 25 to 45 who had recovered from COVID-19. Each CDR3 is given with its conserved first and last residue. A D gene is named only where the DNA matches it firmly. A clone size is listed for some rows: how often the clone was seen (once, few, many), or a class if it is expanded.

v_gene	abundance	j_gene	d_gene	CDR3nt	CDR3aa
TRBV27	-	TRBJ2-1	TRBD1	TGTGCCAGCAGTTTTAGACAGGGGGGCAATGAGCAGTTCTTC	CASSFRQGGNEQFF
TRBV5-4	-	TRBJ1-6	TRBD1	TGTGCCAGCAGTTCCCGGGACAGAGGGGAGGAGCCCCTCCACTTT	CASSSRDRGEEPLHF
TRBV19	-	TRBJ2-5	-	TGTGCCAGTAGTATTGAGGCGGGAGAGACCCAGTACTTC	CASSIEAGETQYF
TRBV19	-	TRBJ1-4	-	TGTGCCAGTAGTATAGTTGGCGGAAAACTGTTTTTT	CASSIVGGKLFF
TRBV5-1	once	TRBJ1-2	-	TGCGCCAGCAGCTTGGCTGGGCAGGGAAAGGGCTACACCTTC	CASSLAGQGKGYTF
TRBV10-3	-	TRBJ1-3	-	TGTGCCATCAGGAGAGAAGGACACTCTGGAAACACCATATATTTT	CAIRREGHSGNTIYF
TRBV6-1	-	TRBJ1-2	TRBD1	TGTGCCAGCAGTGAAACGGGACAGGGATATAACTATGGCTACACCTTC	CASSETGQGYNYGYTF
TRBV7-8	-	TRBJ1-6	-	TGTGCCAGCAGCAGCGGAGCTAATTCACCCCTCCACTTT	CASSSGANSPLHF
TRBV4-1	-	TRBJ2-1	TRBD2	TGCGCCAGCAGCCAAGTCGGGACTAGCGGGGGTGACAATGAGCAGTTCTTC	CASSQVGTSGGDNEQFF
TRBV2	-	TRBJ1-5	TRBD1	TGTGCCAGCAGTGGACAGGGGGATCAGCCCCAGCATTTT	CASSGQGDQPQHF
TRBV6-5	-	TRBJ1-1	TRBD1	TGTGCCAGCTCCCCAGGGGGCAGGACTGAAGCTTTCTTT	CASSPGGRTEAFF
TRBV7-9	few	TRBJ1-3	-	TGTGCCAGCGGAGGTATCTCTGGAAACACCATATATTTT	CASGGISGNTIYF
TRBV7-8	once	TRBJ1-3	-	TGTGCCAGCACCCCGGATCGGGGAAACGTAGGAAACACCATATATTTT	CASTPDRGNVGNTIYF
TRBV5-6	-	TRBJ2-4	-	TGTGCCAGCAGCTTGGGAAATCTGGGGCTCCTAGCCAAAAACATTCAGTACTTC	CASSLGNLGLLAKNIQYF
TRBV7-2	-	TRBJ1-3	-	TGTGCCAGCAGCTTAGTTGGCAGGGGCACTGGAAACACCATATATTTT	CASSLVGRGTGNTIYF
TRBV27	-	TRBJ1-6	-	TGTGCCAGCAGGCTCGGAGGGACCTATAATTCACCCCTCCACTTT	CASRLGGTYNSPLHF
TRBV6-1	-	TRBJ2-1	TRBD2	TGTGCCAGCAGTGAATACGGGTGGGAGGGCTACAATGAGCAGTTCTTC	CASSEYGWEGYNEQFF
TRBV5-4	-	TRBJ1-6	-	TGTGCCAGCAGCGCCCGGGGATTTTCTAATTCGGCCCTCCACTTT	CASSARGFSNSALHF